This T cell receptor (beta chain) appears in the sequencing data of a study of regulatory T cells in long-lasting Graves disease. Study information: For a period under 3 months, newly diagnosed Graves' patients had taken antithyroid drugs. General study results and limits: Persistent disease was associated with favored TRBV28 usage and with favored use of TRBJ1-2 and TRBJ2-5.

Time point meaning: newly diagnosed GD, antithyroid drugs for less than 3 months. PBMCs were the source of the RNA used for TCR sequencing. American Thyroid Association guidelines were used to diagnose Graves' disease. Relying on iRepertoire HTBI primers and Arm-PCR of CDR3 regions, the team built TCR beta libraries. TCRdb itself ran the multiplex PCR reads through MiXCR, one entry per CDR3 protein. The table lists approximately 360,000 distinct CDR3 sequences, approximately 12% of them singletons, with over 15% in the top ten. Germline V gene sequence: CDR1 SGHTA, CDR2 FQGNSA. The ends were cut back, 0 bases at V and 4 bases at J, with 10 bases in the middle. The CDR3 totals 15 residues. This clonotype was seen ten or more times. Antigen specificity is unknown. These data also formed part of another study, on T cells in Graves' hyperthyroidism and ophthalmopathy. Per that study: Most thyroid clonotypes expanded above 0.001 were also detected in blood.

This specimen consisted of peripheral blood mononuclear cells (PBMCs), obtained at new diagnosis, from a patient treated with antithyroid drugs. This clonotype originated in a woman between 18 and 29 years old with Graves disease. V gene TRBV7-2 combines with J gene TRBJ1-5, with a tentative D call TRBD1 (5 bases). CDR3 protein: CASSLAAPGNQPQHF. CDR3 coding DNA: TGTGCCAGCAGCTTAGCGGCGCCAGGGAATCAGCCCCAGCATTTT.